This T cell receptor beta chain is from a study of OX40 agonist ivuxolimab in advanced cancers. Across the study: Dose-escalation patients were diagnosed with hepatocellular carcinoma, melanoma, renal cell cancer or head and neck cancer. Study outcomes and limitations: Clonal expansion by week 6 occurred in CD4+ and CD8+ blood T cells (at 0.1 to 3.0 mg/kg).

Only one count was recorded for this clone. Antigen unknown. Data came from immunoSEQ multiplex PCR; TCRdb stores just in-frame clones and leaves some out. The sample lists 60,000 or so clones, around 85% occurring once. The source material was CD4+ or CD8+ T cells sorted from blood, sampled in a trial of the OX40 agonist ivuxolimab. This sequence was found in an adult with an advanced solid tumor such as melanoma, head and neck, liver or kidney cancer.

The CDR3, as DNA: TGTGCCAGCAGCTTAGTACCAGGGGAAGGCTACGAGCAGTACTTC. Its protein is CASSLVPGEGYEQYF. The chain is built from TRBV11-2 and TRBJ2-7, with D possibly TRBD1 on 6 matching bases. CDR1 is SGHAT and CDR2 is FQNNGV in the germline V gene. V dropped 1 base and J dropped 3 bases, with 13 bases sitting between them. The CDR3 contains 15 residues.